This T cell receptor (beta chain) derives from a study of T cell changes during pregnancy in multiple sclerosis. V was trimmed by 2 bases and J by 3 bases, leaving 7 bases between them. Germline V gene lookup returns CDR1 SGHVS and CDR2 FNYEAQ. The CDR3 is 13 amino acids. Sequencing used immunoSEQ multiplex PCR; TCRdb keeps in-frame clones, though not all of them. The sample lists 30,000 or so clones; more than 75% were seen once. The sequence derives from a female donor with multiple sclerosis, enrolled in a pregnancy study. The V and J genes are TRBV7-6 and TRBJ1-1; maybe TRBD1 (5 bases). Specimen: CD8+ T cells from peripheral blood mononuclear cells, collected after pregnancy. The CDR3 protein is CASSLQGYTEAFF. Here the CDR3 DNA reads TGTGCCAGCAGCTTACAGGGATACACTGAAGCTTTCTTT.